The source of this TCR beta chain is a study of blood T cell repertoires in COVID-19. V was shortened by 6 bases and J by 4 bases, with 9 bases between the two germline ends. The CDR3 is made up of 13 amino acids. This table comes from immunoSEQ multiplex PCR, and its TCRdb copy is limited to in-frame clones, with some not included. The sample consists of 250,000 to 350,000 clones, about 90% of them appearing once. The chain recombines TRBV12-3 or TRBV12-4 with TRBJ2-2, with D unclear. This TCR was sampled from a woman in her 30s who had recovered from COVID-19. Sequencing was performed on PBMCs or T cells enriched from blood (not recorded which). CDR3 region: CASSPTITGELFF. CDR3 DNA sequence: TGTGCCAGCAGCCCTACTATCACCGGGGAGCTGTTTTTT.